This T cell receptor beta chain appears in the sequencing data of a study of shared clonotypes between healthy human individuals (dated by TCRdb to about 2020). Concerning the study at large: The cohort comprised two women and three men aged 18 to 49 years. Per donor, three plates each were used for CD4 naive and CD4 memory, two for CD8 naive, and one for CD8 memory. The study deeply sequenced blood TCR repertoires of roughly five healthy adults to estimate repertoire size and the extent of clonotype sharing between individuals. Libraries were prepared and TCR repertoires were sequenced by different laboratories using diverse techniques, in order to increase sequencing depth and limit assay-specific biases. Per donor, leukapheresis produced somewhere between about 0.94 and 9.5 billion PBMCs.

Using the deep immunoSEQ assay, multiplex PCR amplified TCR CDR3 regions from genomic DNA. Extracted genomic DNA from each cell subset was distributed evenly across all wells of several immunoSEQ 96-well plates, and each plate was treated as a replicate. Each replicate PCR for sorted subsets received around 210 ng genomic DNA, equal to tens of thousands of T cell genomes. Purified libraries were quantified with a Qubit 3.0 fluorometer, sized on a Bioanalyzer 2100, and re-quantified with the KAPA Library Quantification kit. Each immunoSEQ 96-well plate was sequenced on its own single-read 150-cycle Illumina NextSeq 550 flow cell. The authors' pipeline ran thus. Because the immunoSEQ output included only junctional sequences and no quality scores, the filtering could not be the same as the filtering used for full-length reads. Sequences were annotated with PyIR, a Python wrapper for IgBLAST v1.9, using IMGT germline references to assign V/J genes and CDR3. Reads were removed for weak V/J assignments (E-value above 1e-6), missing CDR3, stop codons, out-of-frame junctions, or ambiguous translated residues. V3J clonotypes were defined by identical inferred V gene, J gene, and CDR3 amino acid sequence. The percentage overlap between two repertoires was calculated by dividing the number of shared unique clonotypes by the size of the smaller repertoire. Repertoire richness was assessed with RTK rarefaction, the Chao1 estimator, and Recon v2.1 estimates of unobserved clonotypes. Generation probabilities were computed with OLGA for all TCRbeta clonotypes obtained by the gDNA method from four donors. Imported from immuneACCESS, the table was reduced by TCRdb to in-frame sequences with V and J called. These copies leave out some clones; in studies compared against another copy, an unresolved V gene accounts for under half, and the cause of the remainder is not known. D and trimming come from the DNA, and the V and J calls and clone size come from that table. Counted in this sample were 550,000 to 600,000 clones; 95% to 98% of them appeared once. The ten top clones hold 0.3% to 0.35% of the sample.

Note on this clone: Its antigen is not yet known. Nothing much larger sits one base from this clone, and base qualities are not available.

Sequences SEHNR (CDR1) and FQNEAQ (CDR2) are obtained from the germline V gene (reference sequence). Including the terminal cysteine and phenylalanine, the CDR3 comprises 15 residues. Just the 45-base CDR3 DNA is kept, in frame starting at base 1. Trimming takes 6 bases from V and 0 bases from J, and the germline ends sit 12 bases apart. General conclusions and limits of the study: Higher generation probabilities were observed for clonotypes shared by all four sorted-subset donors than for non-shared clonotypes. Because the study included a small number of donors, the genetic and exposure-history diversity represented was limited. Sampling was restricted to blood, and TCR repertoires in tissues likely differ from the TCR repertoires found in blood. About 5% of naive CD4, 3.5% of naive CD8, 2.3% of memory CD4, and 0.4% of memory CD8 clonotypes were shared across several donors. Rarefaction of sorted-subset datasets indicated incomplete sequencing despite the large sequencing depth. Naive subsets generally had larger estimated clonotype richness than memory subsets. Pairwise subsampling led to the expectation that sequencing depth would affect the degree of clonotype sharing among donors.

CD8 naive samples consisted of CD45RO-negative cells that were positively selected for CCR7, yielding a CD45RA+CCR7+ population without TemRA cells. The donors were healthy, HIV-negative adults with no recently reported acute infections or vaccinations. Only Caucasian adults living in Nashville, Tennessee, USA were represented among the donors. Blood was collected by leukapheresis, and PBMCs were isolated by Ficoll-Histopaque density gradient centrifugation and then cryopreserved in liquid nitrogen vapor phase. Analytical flow cytometry was used to check the purity and quantity of each magnetically sorted T cell population. Each sorted fraction had its genomic DNA isolated and then quantified by UV absorbance on a Nanodrop 2000c.

The sample consisted of naive CD8+ T cells sorted from blood. Sample cell subset or site, as interpreted from the label and publication: CD45RA+CCR7+. This chain is built from TRBV7-9 and TRBJ2-1; the D gene assignment is ambiguous. The sequence came from a young man in good health. The DNA sequence is as follows: TGTGCCAGCAGTCCACAGTTACCCTCCTACAATGAGCAGTTCTTC. This gives the protein CASSPQLPSYNEQFF.